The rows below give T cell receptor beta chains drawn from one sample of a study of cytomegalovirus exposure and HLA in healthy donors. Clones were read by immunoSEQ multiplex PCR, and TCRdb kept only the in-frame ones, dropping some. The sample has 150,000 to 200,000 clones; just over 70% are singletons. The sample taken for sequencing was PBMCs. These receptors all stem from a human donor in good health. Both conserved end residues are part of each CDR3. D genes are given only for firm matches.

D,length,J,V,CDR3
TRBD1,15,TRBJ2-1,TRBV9,CASGNTGTGFDEQFF
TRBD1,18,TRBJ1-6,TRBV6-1,CASSERGQAGAYNSPLHF
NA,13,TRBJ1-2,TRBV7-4,CASSFEGAAGYTF
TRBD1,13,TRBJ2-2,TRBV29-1,CSVGQGITGELFF
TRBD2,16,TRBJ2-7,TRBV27,CASSALGGGGPYEQYF
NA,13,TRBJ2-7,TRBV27,CASSLSGSYEQYF
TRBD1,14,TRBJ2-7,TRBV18,CASSPPGTGYEQYF
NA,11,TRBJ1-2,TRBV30,CAWSGGGGYTF
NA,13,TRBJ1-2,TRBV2,CASSGDTGYGYTF
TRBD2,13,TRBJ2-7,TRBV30,CAWKRLAGLEQYF
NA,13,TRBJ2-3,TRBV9,CASSATSTDTQYF
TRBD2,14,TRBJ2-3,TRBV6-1,CASGPGLATHTQYF
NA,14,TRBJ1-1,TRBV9,CASSAGGRPTEAFF
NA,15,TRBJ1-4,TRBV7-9,CASSLVPGVNEKLFF
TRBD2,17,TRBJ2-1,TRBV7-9,CASSSLLAGSSYNEQFF
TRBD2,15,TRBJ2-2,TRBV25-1,CASSEGGGNTGELFF
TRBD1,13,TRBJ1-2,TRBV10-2,CASSPRGVYGYTF
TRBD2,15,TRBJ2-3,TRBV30,CAWSGTSGGTDTQYF
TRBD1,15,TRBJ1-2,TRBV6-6,CASSPGQGGDYGYTF
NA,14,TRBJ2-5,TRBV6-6,CASSWKLHQETQYF
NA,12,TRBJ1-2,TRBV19,CASSKGFNGYTF
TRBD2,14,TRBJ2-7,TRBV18,CASSPLAGAYEQYF
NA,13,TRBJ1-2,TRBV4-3,CASSQDQVGGYTF
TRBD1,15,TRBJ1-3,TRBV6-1,CASRDRAKVEDTIYF
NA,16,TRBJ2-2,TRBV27,CASSPRDQLNTGELFF
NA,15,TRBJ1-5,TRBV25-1,CASSEQGSGNQPQHF
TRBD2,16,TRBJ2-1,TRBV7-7,CASSPYSGGAYNEQFF
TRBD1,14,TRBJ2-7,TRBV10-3,CAIRGDRVTYEQYF
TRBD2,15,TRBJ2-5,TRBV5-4,CASSLKRGGQETQYF
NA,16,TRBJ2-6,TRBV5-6,CASSTRGISGANVLTF
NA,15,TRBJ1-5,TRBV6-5,CASSNQGGAGQPQHF
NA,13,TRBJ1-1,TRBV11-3,CASSLARVTEAFF
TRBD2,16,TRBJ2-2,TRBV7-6,CASSLESGGNTGELFF
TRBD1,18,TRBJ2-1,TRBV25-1,CASSEYGGQGAFYNEQFF
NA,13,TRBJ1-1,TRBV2,CASSATGFTEAFF
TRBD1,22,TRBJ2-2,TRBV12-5,CASGLSPTGFGFIGKHTGELFF
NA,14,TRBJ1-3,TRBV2,CASSEWSSGNTIYF
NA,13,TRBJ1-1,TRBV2,CASIPVPETEAFF
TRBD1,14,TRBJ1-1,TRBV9,CASSDHRGLTEAFF
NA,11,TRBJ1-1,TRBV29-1,CSVSDSTEAFF
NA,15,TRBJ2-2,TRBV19,CASSIANMAGGELFF
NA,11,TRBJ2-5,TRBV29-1,CSVETRETQYF
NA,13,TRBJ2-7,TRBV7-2,CASSPGAAGEQYF
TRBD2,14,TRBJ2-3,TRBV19,CASSSGLATDTQYF
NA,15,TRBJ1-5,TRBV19,CASSGGGSLYQPQHF
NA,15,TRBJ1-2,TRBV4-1,CASSQLTEETNGYTF
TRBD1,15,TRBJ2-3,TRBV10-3,CAINGLDRDGDTQYF
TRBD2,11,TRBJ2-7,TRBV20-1,CSARDYYEQYF
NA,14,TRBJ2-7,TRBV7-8,CASSLQLDRYEQYF
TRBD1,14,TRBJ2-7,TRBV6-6,CASSTTLDRGDPYF
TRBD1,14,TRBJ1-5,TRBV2,CASRDDRGNQPQHF
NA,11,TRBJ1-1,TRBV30,CAWSYGPEAFF
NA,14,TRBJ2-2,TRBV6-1,CASRSMTNTGELFF
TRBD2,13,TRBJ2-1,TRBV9,CASSSGLANEQFF